The 14 T cell receptor beta chains listed next were all sequenced from one sample in a study of T cell changes during pregnancy in multiple sclerosis. The table came from immunoSEQ multiplex PCR; TCRdb's copy has only in-frame clones and leaves some out. The repertoire consists of approximately 88,000 clones, with nearly 95% occurring once and the leading ten covering 1.1%. The material was peripheral blood, obtained in the second trimester of pregnancy. The receptors derive from a female donor with multiple sclerosis, enrolled in a pregnancy study.

The chain recombines TRBV5-1 with TRBJ1-2, with D possibly TRBD1 on 6 matching bases. This CDR3 has 16 amino acids. The germline gives CDR1 SGHRS, CDR2 YFSETQ. Trimming removed 4 bases at V and 4 bases at J, with 20 bases between. The CDR3 sequence is CASSASHTGKPYGYTF. CDR3 sequence (DNA): TGCGCCAGCAGCGCGAGCCATACAGGGAAGCCCTATGGCTACACCTTC.

The V call is TRBV11-2, the J call TRBJ2-7; TRBD2 agrees at 7 bases. CDR1 and CDR2 from the germline V gene are SGHAT and FQNNGV. V lost 0 bases to trimming and J lost 6 bases; unmatched junction nucleotides: 5. There are 14 residues in the CDR3. The CDR3 region has the DNA TGTGCCAGCAGCTTAGAAGGACTAGGAGGCGAGCAGTACTTC. Translation: CASSLEGLGGEQYF.

The genes are TRBV4-3 and TRBJ2-1, with 10 nucleotides matching TRBD1. The CDR3 contains 16 residues. The junction had 7 bases not matched to a gene; V was cut back by 4 bases and J by 4 bases. CDR1 and CDR2 from the germline V gene are LGHNA and YSLEER. The CDR3 DNA follows: TGCGCCAGCAGCCGAACGACAGGGGGCTTTTACAATGAGCAGTTCTTC. Translated, it gives CASSRTTGGFYNEQFF.

This clone was counted a single time. The gene calls are TRBV7-9 and TRBJ2-7, with 8 bases matching TRBD1. The CDR3 has 15 residues. Per germline, CDR1 SEHNR and CDR2 FQNEAQ (reference sequence). The junction had 10 bases not matched to a gene; V was cut back by 5 bases and J by 4 bases. The CDR3 sequence: CASSPPGQEGYEQYF. For the CDR3, the DNA is TGTGCCAGCAGCCCACCGGGACAGGAGGGTTACGAGCAGTACTTC.

This clone appeared a single time. The chain carries TRBV7-3 and TRBJ1-1; 11 nucleotides agree with TRBD1. The ends lost 5 bases at V and 5 bases at J; junction bases unmatched: 7. The CDR3 is made up of 15 amino acids. Germline loops: CDR1 SGHTA, CDR2 FQGTGA. The CDR3, as DNA: TGTGCCAGCAGCGCTTGGACAGGGGGCGTTACTGAAGCTTTCTTT. Translated, it gives CASSAWTGGVTEAFF.

This CDR3 is CASSPRVLAGRVDEQFF. The CDR3 DNA reads as TGTGCCAGCTCACCACGCGTACTAGCGGGACGGGTCGATGAGCAGTTCTTC. The chain links TRBV18 to TRBJ2-1; 10 bases are shared with TRBD2. CDR1 KGHSH and CDR2 LQKENI come from the germline V gene. The CDR3 has 17 amino acids. V lost 1 base, J lost 8 bases, and 11 bases stayed unmatched.

This sequence joins TRBV28 and TRBJ1-3; 8 bases are a match to TRBD1. With 10 bases clipped from V and 4 bases from J, the junction kept 6 bases outside the gene matches. This CDR3 comprises 13 residues. CDR1 is MDHEN and CDR2 is SYDVKM in the germline V gene. Here the CDR3 reads CAKMDRAGNTIYF. The CDR3 region has the DNA TGTGCCAAAATGGACAGGGCCGGAAACACCATATATTTT.

The rearrangement uses TRBV7-8 and TRBJ2-7, with D perhaps TRBD2 (5 bases). Germline V gene data show CDR1 as SGHVS and CDR2 as FQNEAQ. This CDR3 region has 18 residues. With 3 bases removed from V and 1 base from J, the gap between germline ends came to 22 bases. CDR3 DNA: TGTGCCAGCAGCTTGGAACCAGCGGTCCGATCAATATCCTACGAGCAGTACTTC. Translating gives CASSLEPAVRSISYEQYF.

V is TRBV9 and J is TRBJ1-4, with TRBD1 identical over 9 bases. The CDR3 is made up of 14 amino acids. In germline, CDR1 is SGDLS, CDR2 YYNGEE. V trimming: 3 bases; J trimming: 8 bases; junction bases outside the gene matches: 5. The DNA of the CDR3 is TGTGCCAGCAGCGCCCGGGACAGGGACGAAAAACTGTTTTTT. Translating gives CASSARDRDEKLFF.

J is TRBJ2-7 and V is TRBV18; TRBD2 matches 7 bases. V lost 8 bases, J lost 3 bases, and 7 bases stayed unmatched. Germline loops: CDR1 KGHSH, CDR2 LQKENI. CDR3 length: 13 amino acids. The CDR3 sequence is CASTGGEGYEQYF. The CDR3 DNA follows: TGTGCCAGCACGGGAGGAGAGGGCTACGAGCAGTACTTC.

The genes are TRBV5-5 and TRBJ2-2, with 8 bases fitting TRBD1. Germline V lookup: CDR1 SGHKS, CDR2 YYEKEE (reference sequence). This CDR3 is built from 17 residues. V trimming: 4 bases; J trimming: 6 bases; junction bases outside the gene matches: 14. This CDR3 reads CASSPRSRGRVAGELFF. The CDR3 DNA is TGTGCCAGCAGCCCCAGGTCCAGGGGGCGCGTGGCCGGGGAGCTGTTTTTT.

The genes are TRBV10-2 and TRBJ2-1; 13 bases fit TRBD2. The CDR3 length is 17 residues. Germline V gene sequence: CDR1 WSHSY, CDR2 SAAADI. V lost 5 bases and J lost 4; bases outside the gene matches: 8. This CDR3 reads CASSQRAGLAGYNEQFF. The CDR3 region has the DNA TGCGCCAGCAGTCAGCGAGCGGGACTAGCGGGATACAATGAGCAGTTCTTC.

This chain connects TRBV5-8 to TRBJ2-7, with 8 bases identical to TRBD2. CDR1 SGHTS and CDR2 YDEGEE come from the germline V gene. The CDR3 runs 17 residues. Trimming at V came to 4 bases and at J to 0 bases, leaving 12 bases not matched to a gene. CDR3 in amino acids: CASSVWGSGIGSYEQYF. CDR3 nucleotides: TGTGCCAGCAGCGTGTGGGGTAGCGGGATAGGCTCCTACGAGCAGTACTTC. The whole variable domain, filled in from reference TRBV5-8 and TRBJ2-7, reads EAGVTQSPTHLIKTRGQQATLRCSPISGHTSVYWYQQALGLGLQFLLWYDEGEERNRGNFPPRFSGRQFPNYSSELNVNALELEDSALYLCASSVWGSGIGSYEQYFGPGTRLTVT.

The chain employs TRBV4-3 and TRBJ1-2; D perhaps matches TRBD1 (6 bases). V shed 3 bases and J shed 5 bases, with 13 bases lying between them. The germline CDR1 and CDR2 sequences are LGHNA and YSLEER. The CDR3 loop spans 14 amino acids. The CDR3 sequence: CASSHPGQSYGYTF. CDR3 DNA: TGCGCCAGCAGCCACCCAGGACAGAGTTATGGCTACACCTTC.